Described below is a single TCR beta chain sequence and its context. This entry is derived from a study of blood T cell repertoires in COVID-19. Methods used by the authors: It was from reference gene primer amplification that nucleated cell counts were estimated. Measured with immunoSEQ multiplex PCR; TCRdb has only the in-frame clones, and not every one. The D gene and trimming were derived from the DNA, and the V and J assignments and clone size from that table. This sample yields approximately 230,000 clones, of which under 90% are seen a single time; 20% belongs to the top ten. The TCR comes from a man aged 25-45 years with active or convalescent COVID-19. Source material: peripheral blood.

CDR3 region: CATQSWAQETQYF. CDR3 coding DNA: TGTGCCACTCAATCCTGGGCCCAAGAGACCCAGTACTTC. The V and J genes are TRBV19 and TRBJ2-5; D unclear. CDR1 and CDR2 (germline): LNHDA, SQIVND (reference sequence). Deletions cut 10 bases from V and 1 base from J, with 13 bases between. The CDR3 has 13 amino acids.